Described below is a single TCR beta chain sequence and its context. Its binding antigen is unknown. The sample holds no much larger clone one base away, and base qualities are not on file. Library method: RT-PCR. This sample was sequenced with an Illumina MiSeq. Through fastp at Q25 and MiXCR, TCRdb rebuilt clones from the public reads, retaining in-frame beta chains. Identical CDR3 proteins give one entry, which carries the most common genes and DNA. This sample lists hundreds of thousands of distinct CDR3 sequences; approximately 15% were detected once. 3% to 4.5% of the sample lies in the top ten. This specimen comes from a study (dated by TCRdb to about 2016). From V the trimming removes 3 bases and from J it removes 5 bases, while the gene matches leave 2 bases of the junction unaccounted for. The germline V gene provides CDR1 SGHDT and CDR2 YYEEEE. Spanning cysteine to phenylalanine, the CDR3 consists of 15 amino acids. The CDR3 DNA has 45 bases and is translated from base 1.

Rearrangement joined TRBV5-6 to TRBJ2-2, with TRBD1 identical over 12 junction bases. The specimen sequenced was memory CD4+ T cells from blood. The sequence derives from a female donor in good health, serving as a healthy control. The CDR3 here reads CASSWDRGRTGELFF. Read as DNA, the sequence is TGTGCCAGCAGCTGGGACAGGGGGCGGACCGGGGAGCTGTTTTTT.